The 4 T cell receptor beta chains in this list originate from one sample, sequenced in a study of cytomegalovirus exposure and HLA in healthy donors. Repertoires were generated with immunoSEQ multiplex PCR, while TCRdb's copy carries only in-frame clones and drops some. This table holds about 160,000 clones, approximately 96% found once. Specimen: PBMCs. Every receptor here comes from a woman aged 18-29 years in good health and CMV-seronegative.

The J gene is TRBJ2-3, the V gene TRBV7-6; 8 nucleotides match TRBD2. The CDR3 has 16 residues. Germline lookup yields CDR1 SGHVS and CDR2 FNYEAQ. J gave up 0 bases and V 3 bases, and 5 bases lay outside the gene matches. The CDR3 DNA sequence: TGTGCCAGCAGCTTGGGGACTAGTACTAGCACAGATACGCAGTATTTT. Translating gives CASSLGTSTSTDTQYF.

This rearrangement joins TRBV2 to TRBJ2-2; D gene ambiguous. CDR3 size: 13 residues. Germline V gives CDR1 SNHLY, CDR2 FYNNEI. V was clipped by 4 bases and J by 6 bases, with 9 bases between them. The CDR3 loop is CASSVFLPGELFF. The DNA for the CDR3 is TGTGCCAGCAGTGTGTTCCTTCCCGGGGAGCTGTTTTTT.

This chain uses TRBV25-1 with TRBJ1-2, with 7 bases fitting TRBD1. The length of the CDR3 is 14 residues. Germline loops: CDR1 MGHDK, CDR2 SYGVNS. V shed 6 bases, J shed 4 bases, and the junction held 8 bases outside the gene matches. The CDR3 sequence is CASRDEGAGYGYTF. The CDR3 coding sequence is TGTGCCAGCAGAGACGAGGGGGCAGGCTATGGCTACACCTTC.

The J gene is TRBJ1-1, the V gene TRBV7-6, with D hard to call. The V end was cut by 5 bases, the J end by 7 bases, with 14 bases between. The CDR3 length is 13 residues. The germline V gene encodes CDR1 SGHVS and CDR2 FNYEAQ. CDR3 sequence: CASSPPGQIEAFF. In nucleotides, the CDR3 is TGTGCCAGCAGCCCACCTGGGCAGATTGAAGCTTTCTTT.